This T cell receptor beta chain was recovered during a study of cytomegalovirus exposure and HLA in healthy donors. Study-wide background: A prior study identified just under 120 million unique TCR beta sequences from about 179 million T cells. Study-level results: Trimming of TCR beta V- and J-genes showed a link, identified in a later analysis, to a missense DCLRE1C variant. A later analysis associated some 16,000 TCR beta sequences with HLA alleles at a 0.05 false discovery rate. Generally TCR sequences proved uncommon, though certain public TCRs appeared in numerous donors.

This clone was found once. What it binds is not known. The CDR3 is 14 amino acids. CDR1 is MDHEN, CDR2 SYDVKM, per germline. Between the trimmed V and J ends, which lost 8 bases and 0 bases, there was a span of 14 bases. 13 Jbeta primers and 60 Vbeta primers were used for the PCR. Libraries were prepared by immunoSEQ multiplex PCR; TCRdb keeps only in-frame clonotypes and omits some of them. Among some 140,000 clones listed, roughly three quarters were seen once. The sample consisted of PBMCs. The rearrangement links TRBV28 to TRBJ2-7; D gene uncertain. The origin of this receptor is a man aged 30 to 45 in good health and CMV-seronegative. The CDR3 DNA is TGTGCCAGCCTCCCCCCAGGAAACTCCTACGAGCAGTACTTC. Translation: CASLPPGNSYEQYF.